This T cell receptor (beta chain) was sequenced during a study of cytomegalovirus exposure and HLA in healthy donors. Study results and limitations: As was reported, the classifier diagnosed cytomegalovirus status with high specificity and sensitivity.

The germline V gene encodes CDR1 MGHRA and CDR2 YSYEKL. V gave up 0 bases and J gave up 5 bases, with 18 bases separating them. The CDR3 consists of 17 residues. As regards this clone: Its antigen remains unknown.

Generated by immunoSEQ multiplex PCR, the TCRdb table keeps only in-frame clones and is missing some. The data show approximately 120,000 clones, roughly nine tenths seen once. The sequenced material came from PBMCs. This TCR came from a woman between 18 and 29 years old in good health and CMV-seronegative. The chain joins TRBV4-1 to TRBJ2-3; possibly TRBD1 for D (7 bases). The CDR3: CASSQDRGRGTRDTQYF. Here the CDR3 DNA reads TGCGCCAGCAGCCAAGATCGGGGCAGGGGGACTCGAGATACGCAGTATTTT.